This T cell receptor (beta chain) was sequenced during a study of blood T cell repertoires in COVID-19. Overall study: There were acute and convalescent COVID-19 samples, and they came from the United States, Italy and Spain.

The method was immunoSEQ multiplex PCR; TCRdb's version includes in-frame clones alone and lacks a portion of them. The sample shows 150,000 to 170,000 clones, 70% to 90% of them seen only once. This clone was seen at least ten times. The CDR3 spans 14 residues. Germline assignment: CDR1 MDHEN and CDR2 SYDVKM. V was trimmed by 7 bases and J by 1 base, leaving 8 bases between them. This receptor was identified in a woman in her sixties with COVID-19, enrolled during active disease. Material: peripheral blood. J is TRBJ1-6 and V is TRBV28; perhaps TRBD1 as D (5 bases). CDR3 residues: CASIQVSYNSPLHF. CDR3 sequence (DNA): TGTGCCAGCATACAGGTTTCCTATAATTCACCCCTCCACTTT.